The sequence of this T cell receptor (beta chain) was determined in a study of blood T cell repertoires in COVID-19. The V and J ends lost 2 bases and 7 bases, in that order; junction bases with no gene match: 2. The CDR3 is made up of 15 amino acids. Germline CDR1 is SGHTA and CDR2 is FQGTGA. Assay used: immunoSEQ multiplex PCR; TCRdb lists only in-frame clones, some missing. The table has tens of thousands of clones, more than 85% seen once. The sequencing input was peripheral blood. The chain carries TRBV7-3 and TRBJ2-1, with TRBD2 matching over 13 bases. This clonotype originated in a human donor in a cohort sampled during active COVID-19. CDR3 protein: CASSLGLAGVNEQFF. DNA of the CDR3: TGTGCCAGCAGCTTAGGACTAGCGGGAGTAAATGAGCAGTTCTTC.